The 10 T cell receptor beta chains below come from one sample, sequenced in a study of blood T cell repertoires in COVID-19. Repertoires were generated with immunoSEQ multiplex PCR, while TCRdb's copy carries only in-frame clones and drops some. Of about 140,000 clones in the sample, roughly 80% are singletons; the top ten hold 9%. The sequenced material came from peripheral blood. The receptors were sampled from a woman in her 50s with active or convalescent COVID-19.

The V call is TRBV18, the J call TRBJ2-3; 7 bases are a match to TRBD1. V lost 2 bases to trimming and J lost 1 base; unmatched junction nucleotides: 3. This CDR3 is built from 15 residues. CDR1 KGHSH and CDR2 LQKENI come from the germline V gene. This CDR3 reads CASSPTGVGTDTQYF. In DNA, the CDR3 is TGTGCCAGCTCACCAACAGGGGTGGGCACAGATACGCAGTATTTT.

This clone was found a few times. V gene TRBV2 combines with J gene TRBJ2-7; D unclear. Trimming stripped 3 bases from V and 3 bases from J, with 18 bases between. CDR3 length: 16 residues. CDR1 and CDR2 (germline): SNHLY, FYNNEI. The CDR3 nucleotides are TGTGCCAGCAGTGAGTTTTCAGGCTGGTCTGGCTACGAGCAGTACTTC. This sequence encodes CASSEFSGWSGYEQYF.

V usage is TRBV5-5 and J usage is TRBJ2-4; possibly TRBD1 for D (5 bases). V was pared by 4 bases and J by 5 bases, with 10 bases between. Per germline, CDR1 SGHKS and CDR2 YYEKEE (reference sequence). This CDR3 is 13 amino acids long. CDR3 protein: CASSPLTENIQYF. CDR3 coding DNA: TGTGCCAGCAGCCCCTTGACAGAAAACATTCAGTACTTC.

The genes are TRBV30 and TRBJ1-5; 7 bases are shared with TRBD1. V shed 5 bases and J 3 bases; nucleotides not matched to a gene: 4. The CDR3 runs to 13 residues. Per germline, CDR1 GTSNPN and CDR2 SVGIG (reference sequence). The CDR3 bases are TGTGCCTGGGGGGGACAGCCCAATCAGCCCCAGCATTTT. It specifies CAWGGQPNQPQHF.

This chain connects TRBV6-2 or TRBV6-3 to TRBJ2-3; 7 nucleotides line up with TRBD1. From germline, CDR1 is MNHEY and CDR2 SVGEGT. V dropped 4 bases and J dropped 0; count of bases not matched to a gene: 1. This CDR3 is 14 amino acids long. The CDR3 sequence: CASSSGQSTDTQYF. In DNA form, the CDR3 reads TGTGCCAGCAGTTCGGGACAGAGCACAGATACGCAGTATTTT.

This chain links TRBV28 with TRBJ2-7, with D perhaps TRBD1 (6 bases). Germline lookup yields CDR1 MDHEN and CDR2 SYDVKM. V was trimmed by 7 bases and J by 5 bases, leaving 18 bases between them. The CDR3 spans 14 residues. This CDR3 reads CASTLWRRGNEQYF. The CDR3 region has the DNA TGTGCCAGCACCCTCTGGCGCAGGGGCAACGAGCAGTACTTC.

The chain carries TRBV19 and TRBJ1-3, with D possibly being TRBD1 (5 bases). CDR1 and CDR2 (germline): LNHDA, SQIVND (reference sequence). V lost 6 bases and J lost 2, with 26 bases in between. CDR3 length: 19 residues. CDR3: CASRPNRESGANAGNTIYF. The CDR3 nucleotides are TGTGCCAGTAGACCAAACCGGGAGTCCGGGGCAAACGCTGGAAACACCATATATTTT.

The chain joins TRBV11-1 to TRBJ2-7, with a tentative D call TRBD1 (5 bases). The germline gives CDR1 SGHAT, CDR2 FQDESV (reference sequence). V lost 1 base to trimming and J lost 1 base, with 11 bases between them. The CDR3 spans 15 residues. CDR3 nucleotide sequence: TGTGCCAGCAGCTTAGAAGACAGTGTATCCTACGAGCAGTACTTC. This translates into CASSLEDSVSYEQYF.

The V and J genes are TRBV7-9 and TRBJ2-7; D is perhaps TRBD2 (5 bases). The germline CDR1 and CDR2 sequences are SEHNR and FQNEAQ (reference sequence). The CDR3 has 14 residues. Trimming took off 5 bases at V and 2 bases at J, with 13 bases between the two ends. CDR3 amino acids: CASSPDWRPYEQYF. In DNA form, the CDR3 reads TGTGCCAGCAGCCCTGACTGGAGGCCCTACGAGCAGTACTTC.

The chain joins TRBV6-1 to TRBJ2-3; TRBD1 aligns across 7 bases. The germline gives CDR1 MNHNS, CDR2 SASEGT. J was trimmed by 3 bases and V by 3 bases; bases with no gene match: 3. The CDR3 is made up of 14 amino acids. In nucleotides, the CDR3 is TGTGCCAGCAGTGATGGCAGGGGGACAGATACGCAGTATTTT. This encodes CASSDGRGTDTQYF.